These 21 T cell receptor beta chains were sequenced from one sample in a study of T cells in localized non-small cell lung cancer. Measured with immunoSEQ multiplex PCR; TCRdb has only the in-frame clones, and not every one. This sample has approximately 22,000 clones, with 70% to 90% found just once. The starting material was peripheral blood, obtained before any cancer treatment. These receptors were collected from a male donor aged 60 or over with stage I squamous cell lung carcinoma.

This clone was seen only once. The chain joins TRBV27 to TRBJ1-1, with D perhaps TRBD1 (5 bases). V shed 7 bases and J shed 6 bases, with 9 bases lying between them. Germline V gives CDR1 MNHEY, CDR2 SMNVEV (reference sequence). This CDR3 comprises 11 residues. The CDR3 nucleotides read TGTGCCAGCATGTGGGGGGCTGAAGCTTTCTTT. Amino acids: CASMWGAEAFF.

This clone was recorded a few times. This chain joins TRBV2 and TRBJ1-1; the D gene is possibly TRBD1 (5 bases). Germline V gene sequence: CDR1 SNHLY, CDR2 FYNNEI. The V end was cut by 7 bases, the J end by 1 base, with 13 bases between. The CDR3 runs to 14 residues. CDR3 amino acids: CASKLDSANTEAFF. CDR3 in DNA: TGTGCCAGCAAACTAGACAGCGCGAACACTGAAGCTTTCTTT.

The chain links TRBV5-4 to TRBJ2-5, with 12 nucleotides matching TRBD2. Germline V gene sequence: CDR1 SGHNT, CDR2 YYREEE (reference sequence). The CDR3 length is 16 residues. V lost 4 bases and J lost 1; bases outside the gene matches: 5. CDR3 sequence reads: CASSKGTSGPQETQYF. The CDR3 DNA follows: TGTGCCAGCAGCAAAGGGACTAGCGGGCCCCAAGAGACCCAGTACTTC.

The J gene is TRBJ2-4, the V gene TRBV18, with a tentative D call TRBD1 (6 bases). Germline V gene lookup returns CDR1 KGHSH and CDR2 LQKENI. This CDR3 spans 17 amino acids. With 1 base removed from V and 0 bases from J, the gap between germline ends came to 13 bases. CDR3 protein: CASSPQWQGLAKNIQYF. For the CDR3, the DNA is TGTGCCAGCTCACCACAGTGGCAGGGGCTAGCCAAAAACATTCAGTACTTC.

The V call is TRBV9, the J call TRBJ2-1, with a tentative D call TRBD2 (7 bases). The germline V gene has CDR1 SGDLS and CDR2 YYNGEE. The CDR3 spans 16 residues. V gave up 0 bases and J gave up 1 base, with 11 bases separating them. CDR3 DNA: TGTGCCAGCAGCGTAGTAGGGGGGGTATCCTACAATGAGCAGTTCTTC. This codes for CASSVVGGVSYNEQFF.

The CDR3 nucleotides read TGTGCCAGCAGCTTAGGAGGGGCCTACGGCGGCTACACCTTC. Translation: CASSLGGAYGGYTF. The rearrangement uses TRBV7-2 and TRBJ1-2, with D possibly matching TRBD1 (5 bases). This CDR3 region has 14 residues. Germline CDR1 is SGHTA and CDR2 is FQGNSA. With 1 base removed from V and 8 bases from J, the gap between germline ends came to 14 bases.

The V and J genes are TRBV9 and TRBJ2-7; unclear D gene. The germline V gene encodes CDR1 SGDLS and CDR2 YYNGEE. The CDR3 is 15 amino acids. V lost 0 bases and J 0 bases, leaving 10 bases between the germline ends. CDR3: CASSVDWLTSYEQYF. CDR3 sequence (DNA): TGTGCCAGCAGCGTAGATTGGCTCACCTCCTACGAGCAGTACTTC.

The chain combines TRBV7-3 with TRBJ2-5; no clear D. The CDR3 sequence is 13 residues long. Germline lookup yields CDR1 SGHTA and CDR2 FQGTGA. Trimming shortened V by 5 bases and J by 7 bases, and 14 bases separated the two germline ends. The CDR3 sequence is CASSASALGTQYF. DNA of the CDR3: TGTGCCAGCAGCGCCTCGGCCCTCGGGACCCAGTACTTC.

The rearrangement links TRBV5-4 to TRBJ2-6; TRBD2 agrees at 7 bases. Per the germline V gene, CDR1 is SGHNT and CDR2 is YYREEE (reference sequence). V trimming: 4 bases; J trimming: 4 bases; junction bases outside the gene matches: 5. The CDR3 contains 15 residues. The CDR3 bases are TGTGCCAGCAGCCCCGGGGGGTCCGGGGCCAACGTCCTGACTTTC. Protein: CASSPGGSGANVLTF.

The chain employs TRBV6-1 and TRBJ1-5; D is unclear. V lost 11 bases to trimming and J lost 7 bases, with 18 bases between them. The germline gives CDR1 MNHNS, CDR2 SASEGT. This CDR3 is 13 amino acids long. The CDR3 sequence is CAAHSGLGQPQHF. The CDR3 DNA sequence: TGTGCCGCGCACTCCGGACTGGGCCAGCCCCAGCATTTT.

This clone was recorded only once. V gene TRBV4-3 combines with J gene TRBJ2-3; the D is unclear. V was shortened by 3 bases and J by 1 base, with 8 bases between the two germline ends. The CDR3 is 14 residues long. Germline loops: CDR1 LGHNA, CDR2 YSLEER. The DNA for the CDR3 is TGCGCCAGCAGCCAGAGTCCGGGCACAGATACGCAGTATTTT. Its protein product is CASSQSPGTDTQYF.

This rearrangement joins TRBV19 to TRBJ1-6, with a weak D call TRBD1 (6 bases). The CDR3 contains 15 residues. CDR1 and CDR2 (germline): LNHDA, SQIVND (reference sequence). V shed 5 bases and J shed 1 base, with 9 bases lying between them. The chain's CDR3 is CASSYRESYNSPLHF. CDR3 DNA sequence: TGTGCCAGTAGTTACAGGGAATCCTATAATTCACCCCTCCACTTT.

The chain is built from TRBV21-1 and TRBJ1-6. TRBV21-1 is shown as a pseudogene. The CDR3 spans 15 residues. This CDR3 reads CASSAQGGGNSPLHF. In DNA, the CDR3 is TGTGCCAGCAGCGCCCAGGGAGGGGGTAATTCACCCCTCCACTTT.

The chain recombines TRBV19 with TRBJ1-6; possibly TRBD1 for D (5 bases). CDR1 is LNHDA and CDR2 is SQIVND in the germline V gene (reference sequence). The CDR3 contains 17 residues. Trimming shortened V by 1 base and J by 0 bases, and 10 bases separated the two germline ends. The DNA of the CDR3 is TGTGCCAGTAGTATAGGCCCTGGGGCCTCCTATAATTCACCCCTCCACTTT. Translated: CASSIGPGASYNSPLHF. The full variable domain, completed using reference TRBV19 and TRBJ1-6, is DGGITQSPKYLFRKEGQNVTLSCEQNLNHDAMYWYRQDPGQGLRLIYYSQIVNDFQKGDIAEGYSVSREKKESFPLTVTSAQKNPTAFYLCASSIGPGASYNSPLHFGNGTRLTVT.

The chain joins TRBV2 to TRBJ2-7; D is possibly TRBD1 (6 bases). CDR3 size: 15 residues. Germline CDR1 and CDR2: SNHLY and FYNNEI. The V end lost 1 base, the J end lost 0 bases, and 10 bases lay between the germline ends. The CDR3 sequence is CASSEEQGNSYEQYF. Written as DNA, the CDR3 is TGTGCCAGCAGTGAAGAACAGGGTAACTCCTACGAGCAGTACTTC. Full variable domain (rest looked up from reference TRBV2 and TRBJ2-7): EPEVTQTPSHQVTQMGQEVILRCVPISNHLYFYWYRQILGQKVEFLVSFYNNEISEKSEIFDDQFSVERPDGSNFTLKIRSTKLEDSAMYFCASSEEQGNSYEQYFGPGTRLTVT.

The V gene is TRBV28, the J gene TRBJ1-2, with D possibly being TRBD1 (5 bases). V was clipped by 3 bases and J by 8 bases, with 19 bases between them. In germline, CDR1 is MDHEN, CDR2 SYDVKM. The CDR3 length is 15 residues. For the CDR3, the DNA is TGTGCCAGCAGTTTGGACGACAGCCTTTTTGGAGGCTACACCTTC. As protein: CASSLDDSLFGGYTF.

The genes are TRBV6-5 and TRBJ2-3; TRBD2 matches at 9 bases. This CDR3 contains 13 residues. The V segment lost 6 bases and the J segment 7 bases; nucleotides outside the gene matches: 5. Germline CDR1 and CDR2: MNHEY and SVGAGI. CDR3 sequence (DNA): TGTGCCAGCAGGCGGGGGGGCAGAAATACGCAGTATTTT. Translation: CASRRGGRNTQYF.

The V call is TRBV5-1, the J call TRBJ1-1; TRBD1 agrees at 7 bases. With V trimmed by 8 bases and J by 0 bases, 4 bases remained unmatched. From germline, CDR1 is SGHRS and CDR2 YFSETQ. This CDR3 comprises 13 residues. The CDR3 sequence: CASTTGMNTEAFF. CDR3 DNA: TGCGCCAGTACGACAGGGATGAACACTGAAGCTTTCTTT. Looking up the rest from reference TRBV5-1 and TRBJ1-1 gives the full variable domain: KAGVTQTPRYLIKTRGQQVTLSCSPISGHRSVSWYQQTPGQGLQFLFEYFSETQRNKGNFPGRFSGRQFSNSRSEMNVSTLELGDSALYLCASTTGMNTEAFFGQGTRLTVV.

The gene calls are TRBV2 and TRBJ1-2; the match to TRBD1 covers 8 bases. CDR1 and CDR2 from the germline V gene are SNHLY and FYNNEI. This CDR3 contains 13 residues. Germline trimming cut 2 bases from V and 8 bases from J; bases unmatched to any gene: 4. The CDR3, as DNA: TGTGCCAGCAGTGAACAGGGGGCGCGAGGCTACACCTTC. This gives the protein CASSEQGARGYTF.

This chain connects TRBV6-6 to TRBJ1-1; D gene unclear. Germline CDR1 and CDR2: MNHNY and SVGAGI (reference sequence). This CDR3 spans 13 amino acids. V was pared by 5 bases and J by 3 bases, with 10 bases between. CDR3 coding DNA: TGTGCCAGCAGTAGGACTGCGGACACTGAAGCTTTCTTT. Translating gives CASSRTADTEAFF.

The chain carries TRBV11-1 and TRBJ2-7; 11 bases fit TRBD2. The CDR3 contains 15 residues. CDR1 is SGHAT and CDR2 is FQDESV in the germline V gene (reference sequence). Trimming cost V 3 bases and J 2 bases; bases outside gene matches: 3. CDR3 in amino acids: CASSFSSGGTYEQYF. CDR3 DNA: TGTGCCAGCAGCTTCTCTAGCGGGGGGACCTACGAGCAGTACTTC. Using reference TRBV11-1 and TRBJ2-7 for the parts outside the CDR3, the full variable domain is EAEVAQSPRYKITEKSQAVAFWCDPISGHATLYWYRQILGQGPELLVQFQDESVVDDSQLPKDRFSAERLKGVDSTLKIQPAELGDSAMYLCASSFSSGGTYEQYFGPGTRLTVT.